The 12 T cell receptor beta chains presented below share a single source sample, sequenced in a study of early T cells in non-severe SARS-CoV-2 infection. MiXCR, run by TCRdb on the 5' RACE reads, gives a single entry per CDR3 protein. The sample has 55,000 to 85,000 distinct CDR3 sequences, 12% seen once. Sequenced material: whole blood. The receptors were gathered from an adult who was a healthcare worker with PCR-confirmed SARS-CoV-2 infection or an uninfected control (not recorded which).

This clonotype showed up many times. The chain has TRBV30 and TRBJ1-4; D is unresolved. CDR3 size: 13 residues. Trimming shortened V by 4 bases and J by 1 base, and 7 bases separated the two germline ends. In germline, CDR1 is GTSNPN, CDR2 SVGIG (reference sequence). CDR3: CAWTRETNEKLFF. The CDR3 DNA is TGTGCCTGGACGCGGGAAACTAATGAAAAACTGTTTTTT.

CDR3 region: CASSGGVGNQPQHF. The CDR3 DNA reads TGTGCCAGCAGTGGAGGGGTAGGGAATCAGCCCCAGCATTTT. The chain is built from TRBV6-1 and TRBJ1-5; possibly TRBD1 for D (5 bases). With 4 bases removed from V and 4 bases from J, the gap between germline ends came to 11 bases. Germline V gene sequence: CDR1 MNHNS, CDR2 SASEGT. The CDR3 is made up of 14 amino acids.

This clonotype was counted a few times. The J gene is TRBJ2-1, the V gene TRBV29-1; 11 bases are a match to TRBD2. Trimming cost V 6 bases and J 2 bases; bases outside gene matches: 3. Per germline, CDR1 SQVTM and CDR2 ANQGSEA. The CDR3 extends over 14 amino acids. CDR3 amino acids: CSVVTSGTYNEQFF. The CDR3 region has the DNA TGCAGCGTGGTGACTAGCGGGACCTACAATGAGCAGTTCTTC.

This clonotype occurred a few times. One junction end disagrees with the germline gene, perhaps due to a read error. The chain uses TRBV9 and TRBJ2-7; D remains unclear. The CDR3 sequence is 13 residues long. Germline V gene lookup returns CDR1 SGDLS and CDR2 YYNGEE. The CDR3 here is CASNVEWGGEQYF. CDR3 coding DNA: TGTGCCAGCAACGTAGAGTGGGGTGGGGAGCAGTACTTC.

This clonotype showed up many times. The chain employs TRBV29-1 and TRBJ2-4; D might be TRBD1 or TRBD2, each matching 5 bases. Germline V CDR1 and CDR2: SQVTM, ANQGSEA. V shed 4 bases and J shed 2 bases, with 15 bases lying between them. The CDR3 covers 15 residues. The DNA for the CDR3 is TGCAGCGTTGCAGAGGGGTCACTTTCCAAAAACATTCAGTACTTC. Its protein is CSVAEGSLSKNIQYF.

This clonotype was counted many times. CDR3 amino acids: CASTYTAQETQYF. The CDR3 DNA is TGTGCCAGCACCTACACGGCCCAAGAGACCCAGTACTTC. The V call is TRBV7-9, the J call TRBJ2-5, with D unresolved. Trimming took off 7 bases at V and 1 base at J, with 10 bases between the two ends. The CDR3 is made up of 13 amino acids. Germline lookup yields CDR1 SEHNR and CDR2 FQNEAQ (reference sequence).

The rearrangement uses TRBV5-4 and TRBJ1-1, with D unclear. Germline CDR1 is SGHNT and CDR2 is YYREEE (reference sequence). The V and J ends lost 4 bases and 4 bases respectively, with 5 bases between them. The CDR3 spans 11 residues. In DNA form, the CDR3 reads TGTGCCAGCAGCGATCTCACTGAAGCTTTCTTT. This encodes CASSDLTEAFF.

This clonotype has at least ten counts. DNA for the CDR3: TGTGCCAGCAGTTCCTCCCGACAGTACGAGCAGTACTTC. Its protein is CASSSSRQYEQYF. The chain uses TRBV27 and TRBJ2-7, with a tentative D call TRBD1 (5 bases). The V gene's germline CDR1 is MNHEY and CDR2 SMNVEV (reference sequence). The V end was cut by 4 bases, the J end by 4 bases, with 11 bases between. The CDR3 has 13 residues.

This clonotype was recorded a few times. The chain recombines TRBV23-1 with TRBJ1-4; TRBD1 agrees at 10 bases. TRBV23-1 is sorted into the ORF group, with uncertain function. Trimming cost V 6 bases and J 0 bases; bases outside gene matches: 4. The CDR3 contains 16 residues. CDR3 DNA: TGCGCCAGCAGATCAGGGACAGGGGCAACTAATGAAAAACTGTTTTTT. Encoded protein: CASRSGTGATNEKLFF.

This clonotype has just a few counts. This rearrangement joins TRBV7-9 to TRBJ2-7, with TRBD1 matching over 7 bases. Germline V gene lookup returns CDR1 SEHNR and CDR2 FQNEAQ (reference sequence). With V trimmed by 5 bases and J by 3 bases, 16 bases remained unmatched. This CDR3 contains 17 residues. In DNA form, the CDR3 reads TGTGCCAGCAGCGAAGACCCCCGCCGGGACAGACACTACGAGCAGTACTTC. It yields the protein CASSEDPRRDRHYEQYF.

The chain joins TRBV2 to TRBJ2-1; 14 positions agree with TRBD2. V was clipped by 8 bases and J by 7 bases; unmatched bases: 1. This CDR3 is 13 amino acids long. Germline CDR1 is SNHLY and CDR2 is FYNNEI. The CDR3 here is CASGTSGRNEQFF. For the CDR3, the DNA is TGTGCCAGCGGGACTAGCGGGAGAAATGAGCAGTTCTTC.

A few counts support this clonotype. The chain carries TRBV5-4 and TRBJ2-3, with TRBD2 as a possible D gene (5 bases). Trimming shortened V by 0 bases and J by 7 bases, and 12 bases separated the two germline ends. CDR1 and CDR2 from the germline V gene are SGHNT and YYREEE (reference sequence). The CDR3 is made up of 14 amino acids. In nucleotides, the CDR3 is TGTGCCAGCAGCTTGGAACTAGAGGCGCATACGCAGTATTTT. Translating gives CASSLELEAHTQYF.